The following is a TCR beta chain sequence with its context. This sample was included in a study of shared clonotypes between healthy human individuals. Only in-frame clones appear in the TCRdb table, and some are missing; sequencing was by immunoSEQ multiplex PCR. The sample lists hundreds of thousands of clones; roughly 80% were seen once. This clonotype originated in a middle-aged woman in good health. Some clones in this sample may be carry-over from other donors' samples. Source material: PBMCs.

CDR3 in amino acids: CASSPPGLAETYEQYF. CDR3 in DNA: TGTGCCAGCTCACCACCGGGGCTAGCGGAGACCTACGAGCAGTACTTC. The chain carries TRBV18 and TRBJ2-7, with TRBD2 matching over 7 bases. The CDR3 length is 16 residues. Germline V gene lookup returns CDR1 KGHSH and CDR2 LQKENI. V was pared by 0 bases and J by 2 bases, with 7 bases of the junction left unmatched. The complete variable domain, with remaining parts taken from reference TRBV18 and TRBJ2-7, reads NAGVMQNPRHLVRRRGQEARLRCSPMKGHSHVYWYRQLPEEGLKFMVYLQKENIIDESGMPKERFSAEFPKEGPSILRIQQVVRGDSAAYFCASSPPGLAETYEQYFGPGTRLTVT.